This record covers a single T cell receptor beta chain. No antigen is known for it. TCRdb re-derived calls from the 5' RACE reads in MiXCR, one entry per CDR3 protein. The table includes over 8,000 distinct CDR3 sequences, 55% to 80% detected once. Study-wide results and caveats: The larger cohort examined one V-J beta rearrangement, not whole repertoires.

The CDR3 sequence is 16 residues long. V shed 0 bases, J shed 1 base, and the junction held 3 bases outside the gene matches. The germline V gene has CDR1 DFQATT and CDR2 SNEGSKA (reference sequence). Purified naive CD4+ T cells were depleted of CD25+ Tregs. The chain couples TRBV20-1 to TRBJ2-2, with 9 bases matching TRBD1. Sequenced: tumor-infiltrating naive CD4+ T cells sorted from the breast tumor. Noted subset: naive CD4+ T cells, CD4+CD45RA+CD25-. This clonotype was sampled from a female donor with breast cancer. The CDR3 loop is CSARESGQGNTGELFF. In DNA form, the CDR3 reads TGCAGTGCTAGAGAGTCGGGACAGGGGAACACCGGGGAGCTGTTTTTT.